This TCR beta chain is drawn from a study of T cell repertoires in cytomegalovirus infection. In the study overall: It was the public TCR beta signatures that indicated both CMV infection and matching HLA type. General study results and limits: The cumulative frequency of public TCR beta families identified carriers of CMV plus the relevant HLA. In two of eight donors, the top clonotype was HLA-C-restricted CMV-specific.

For this clonotype: Its antigen is currently unknown.

Deletions cut 5 bases from V and 9 bases from J, with 23 bases between. CDR3 length equals 16 residues. Germline V gene data show CDR1 as LGHNA and CDR2 as YNFKEQ. TCRdb itself ran the reads through MiXCR, one entry per CDR3 protein. Of under 600,000 distinct CDR3 sequences listed, 16% were seen once; the top ten hold roughly a quarter. The receptor comes from a human donor in good health (CMV status not recorded). Some clones in this sample may be carry-over from other donors' samples. The J gene is TRBJ2-1, the V gene TRBV4-2; TRBD2 might be the D (6 bases). Sequencing was performed on CD8+ T cells from PBMCs. CDR3 nucleotide sequence: TGTGCCAGCAGCTTGCCGGATAGCGGCATCCCAGGTGAGCAGTTCTTC. Its protein is CASSLPDSGIPGEQFF.